This T cell receptor (beta chain) originates from a study of patients and donors after allogeneic stem cell transplantation. TCRdb re-called the RT-PCR reads with MiXCR, one entry per CDR3 protein. The data contain some 230,000 distinct CDR3 sequences, around 14% of them singletons. The CDR3 length is 13 residues. The germline V gene has CDR1 LGHDT and CDR2 YNNKEL (reference sequence). V gave up 1 base and J gave up 7 bases, with 8 bases separating them. This clonotype was observed a handful of times. The sequence was collected from a human donor who was either an allogeneic HSCT recipient or a stem cell or donor lymphocyte infusion donor (not recorded which). It is not recorded whose cells these are; they may come from a transplant donor. Sequencing input: blood, either unsorted or a sorted T cell fraction (not recorded which). V is TRBV3-1 and J is TRBJ2-1, with D uncertain. In DNA, the CDR3 is TGTGCCAGCAGCCAAGGGCTGAGGAATGAGCAGTTCTTC. Protein product: CASSQGLRNEQFF.